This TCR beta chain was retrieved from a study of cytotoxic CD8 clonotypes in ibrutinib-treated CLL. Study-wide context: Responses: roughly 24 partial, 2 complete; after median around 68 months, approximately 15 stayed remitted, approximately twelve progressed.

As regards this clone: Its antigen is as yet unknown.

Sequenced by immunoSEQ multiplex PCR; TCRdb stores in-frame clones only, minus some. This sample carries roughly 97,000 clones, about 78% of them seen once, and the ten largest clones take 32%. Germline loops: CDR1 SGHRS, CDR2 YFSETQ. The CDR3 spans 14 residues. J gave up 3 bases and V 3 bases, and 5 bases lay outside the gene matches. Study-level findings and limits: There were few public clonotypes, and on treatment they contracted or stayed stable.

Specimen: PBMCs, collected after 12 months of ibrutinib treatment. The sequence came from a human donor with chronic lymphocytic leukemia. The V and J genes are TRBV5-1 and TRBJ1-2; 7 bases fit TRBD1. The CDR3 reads CASSWGTGDYGYTF. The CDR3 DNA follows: TGCGCCAGCAGCTGGGGTACAGGGGACTATGGCTACACCTTC.